This TCR beta chain was recorded in a study of T-cell reconstitution after alpha-beta-depleted transplantation in children listed by TCRdb under 2016. Regarding the complete study: Using TCR repertoire profiling, the study quantitatively followed how T-cell immune reconstitution unfolded in children after TCRalphabeta/CD19-depleted allogeneic hematopoietic cell transplantation. What the study reported, not specific to this receptor: Over subsequent months, a decline in hyperexpanded clone frequencies was noted, and after one year, T-cell counts and TCRbeta diversity were mostly ascribed to newly produced T cells. The high TCRbeta diversity at day 60 in some patients was ascribed to recipient T cells and intrathymic progenitors that had survived conditioning. Apparently early alphabetaT-cell count recovery about two months after transplant reportedly relied on only several hundred rapidly expanded clones derived from non-depleted graft cells.

Preparation of the library involved PCR. The sequencing machine was an Illumina HiSeq 2500. TCR library preparation used molecular barcoding, with unique molecular identifiers applied to normalize quantification of the TCRbeta repertoire. In-frame beta chains were kept once TCRdb had trimmed the public reads at Q25 with fastp and called clones with MiXCR. Entries that share a CDR3 protein sequence are merged under the most common genes and DNA. The sample table records about 980,000 distinct CDR3 sequences; 25% to 35% of these occur just once. The ten biggest clones cover 28% of the sample. This clonotype was counted a few times. This clone's antigen is unknown. Per-nucleotide qualities are absent, and no much larger clonotype sits a single base away. The sample's treatment or condition label is to be understood as: allogeneic hematopoietic cell transplantation with graft depleted of TCRalphabeta T cells and CD19 B cells. TCRalphabeta/CD19-depleted allogeneic hematopoietic cell grafts were given to the transplant recipients, all of whom were children.

The germline V gene sets CDR1 to SGHRS and CDR2 to YFSETQ. V lost 0 bases and J lost 8 bases, and the count of bases not matched to a germline gene is 4. Including cysteine and phenylalanine, the CDR3 has 13 amino acids. This entry keeps only the CDR3 DNA: 39 bases, framed from base 1. The rearrangement joined TRBV5-1 to TRBJ1-2; TRBD1 lines up with 7 middle nucleotides. The receptor comes from a boy younger than two who had a stem cell transplant for SCID, so the T cells may come from the graft donor. Sequences were derived from PBMCs, mostly from graft donor cells, sampled 360 days after TCRalphabeta/CD19-depleted stem cell transplant. The CDR3: CASSLETGEGYTF. The DNA is as follows: TGCGCCAGCAGCTTGGAAACAGGGGAAGGCTACACCTTC.